Listed here are 6 T cell receptor beta chains from one sample, sequenced in a study of blood T cell repertoires in COVID-19. Assay used: immunoSEQ multiplex PCR; TCRdb lists only in-frame clones, some missing. The sample holds 100,000 to 150,000 clones, under 90% seen once. The source material was PBMCs or T cells enriched from blood (not recorded which). All receptors derive from a middle-aged man with acute COVID-19.

The rearrangement joins TRBV7-2 to TRBJ2-7, with D possibly being TRBD1 (5 bases). V was shortened by 6 bases and J by 2 bases, with 8 bases between the two germline ends. The length of the CDR3 is 12 residues. CDR1 is SGHTA, CDR2 FQGNSA, per germline. This CDR3 reads CASSGAPYEQYF. DNA for the CDR3: TGTGCCAGCAGTGGGGCCCCCTACGAGCAGTACTTC.

In regard to this clone: At one end the junction does not follow the germline gene, possibly because of a read error. CDR3 DNA: TGTGCCAGCAGCGCAGTCAGGTTGTCGTTT. As protein: CASSAVRLSF. J is TRBJ1-1 and V is TRBV11-1; D ambiguous. Germline V gives CDR1 SGHAT, CDR2 FQDESV (reference sequence). This CDR3 has 10 residues.

J is TRBJ2-2 and V is TRBV5-1; 8 nucleotides line up with TRBD1. V lost 4 bases and J lost 6; bases outside the gene matches: 2. CDR3 length: 13 amino acids. Germline CDR1 and CDR2: SGHRS and YFSETQ. The DNA of the CDR3 is TGCGCCAGCAGCCAACAGGGGGCCGGGGAGCTGTTTTTT. Translation gives CASSQQGAGELFF.

V is TRBV27 and J is TRBJ2-7, with a possible D match to TRBD1 (6 bases). V lost 3 bases, J lost 3 bases, and 12 bases lay in between. Germline CDR1 reads MNHEY; CDR2 reads SMNVEV (reference sequence). The CDR3 totals 14 residues. This chain's CDR3 is CASSFGYRDYEQYF. The CDR3 nucleotides are TGTGCCAGCAGTTTCGGATACAGGGACTACGAGCAGTACTTC.

The chain employs TRBV7-3 and TRBJ2-3, with 14 bases aligning to TRBD2. Trimming removed 5 bases from V and 4 bases from J; junction bases left unmatched: 2. This CDR3 contains 15 residues. Germline V CDR1 and CDR2: SGHTA, FQGTGA. The CDR3 DNA sequence: TGTGCCAGCAGCACGACTAGCGGGAGGGCAGATACGCAGTATTTT. Translation: CASSTTSGRADTQYF.

The V gene is TRBV6-6, the J gene TRBJ1-2; unclear D gene. This CDR3 has 14 residues. V was pared by 5 bases and J by 7 bases, with 17 bases between. Germline V gives CDR1 MNHNY, CDR2 SVGAGI (reference sequence). The CDR3 protein is CASSPLYGEFGYTF. The CDR3 DNA sequence: TGTGCCAGCAGTCCGCTTTATGGAGAGTTTGGCTACACCTTC.